These T cell receptor beta chains were read from a single sample in a study of CD8 T cells in Susac syndrome. From the immunoSEQ multiplex PCR reads, TCRdb called clonotypes with MiXCR, one entry per CDR3 protein. Seen here are about 210,000 distinct CDR3 sequences, over 85% observed once, and the top ten hold around 0.1%. Sample: CD4+ T cells from PBMCs. Receptors originate from a human donor in good health. Each CDR3 is given with its conserved first and last residue.

J gene	V gene	CDR3 protein
TRBJ1-3	TRBV3-1	CASSAGQASGNTIYF
TRBJ1-2	TRBV6-2/TRBV6-3	CASSDSWTGVYGYTF
TRBJ2-1	TRBV30	CAWRGIGTRGFF
TRBJ2-7	TRBV7-2	CASSLAPQRGISYEQYF
TRBJ2-3	TRBV2	CASSEGVGLYSPTDTQYF
TRBJ2-6	TRBV6-1	CASHPEVSTGANVLTF
TRBJ2-3	TRBV4-2	CASRLSGGSDTQYF
TRBJ1-2	TRBV29-1	CSVEKGYGYTF
TRBJ2-2	TRBV11-2	CASSLFHSGGASAGELFF
TRBJ1-5	TRBV3-1	CASSQVGGQPQHF
TRBJ1-2	TRBV27	CASSATKTGGESYGYTF
TRBJ2-5	TRBV6-1	CASSAYLRPQETQYF
TRBJ2-2	TRBV18	CASSGLAGNSNTGELFF
TRBJ1-2	TRBV10-3	CAISDSYGYTF
TRBJ1-3	TRBV6-1	CASSRQPGQSAENTIYF
TRBJ1-1	TRBV7-9	CASSPRQVNTEAFF
TRBJ1-1	TRBV5-4	CASSLVRGNTEAFF
TRBJ2-4	TRBV7-2	CASSHPVEAKNIQYF
TRBJ2-1	TRBV14	CASSQGRQRNYNEQFF
TRBJ2-3	TRBV7-7	CASSLTGGVTDTQYF
TRBJ2-3	TRBV7-2	CASSFLAGGPDTQYF
TRBJ1-5	TRBV20-1	CSVGRGLNQPQHF
TRBJ1-6	TRBV3-1	CASSQGHFGNSPLHF
TRBJ2-6	TRBV7-9	CASSTPSAGRANVLTF
TRBJ1-1	TRBV6-5	CASSSALNTEAFF
TRBJ1-1	TRBV11-1	CASSTLSAEAFF
TRBJ1-6	TRBV6-1	CASSPKLSTVVYNSPLHF
TRBJ1-4	TRBV6-2/TRBV6-3	CASIGGTREKLFF
TRBJ1-2	TRBV7-2	CASSPGDRASGYTF